This T cell receptor (beta chain) was sequenced for a study of CD8+ T cells in alopecia areata. Study-wide results and caveats: It was lesional scalp, especially alopecia totalis/universalis, that showed higher clonality than normal scalp.

The CDR3 has 14 residues. Deletions cut 1 base from V and 2 bases from J, with 8 bases between. Germline lookup yields CDR1 SNHLY and CDR2 FYNNEI. With regard to this clone: Antigen unknown. This sample includes further DNA sequences coding for the same CDR3.

Extraction and reverse transcription of RNA yielded cDNA as the sequencing template. The table came from immunoSEQ multiplex PCR; TCRdb's copy has only in-frame clones and leaves some out. The sample carries roughly 150,000 clones, 87% recorded once. This TCR derives from a human donor with alopecia areata. Sample: CD8+ T cells sorted from blood, taken at week 0. V and J are TRBV2 and TRBJ1-1; D gene uncertain. CDR3 protein: CASSEDSGNTEAFF. For the CDR3, the DNA is TGTGCCAGCAGTGAAGACAGCGGTAACACTGAAGCTTTCTTT.